This entry lists 20 T cell receptor beta chains sequenced from one sample in a study of T-cell reconstitution after alpha-beta-depleted transplantation in children. The TCRbeta library was prepared with unique molecular identifiers. TCRdb processed the PCR reads anew with MiXCR; each CDR3 protein has one entry. The table shows approximately 80,000 distinct CDR3 sequences, with 13% to 15% occurring only once. Specimen: PBMCs, mostly from graft donor cells, collected 180 days after TCRalphabeta/CD19-depleted stem cell transplant. The receptors here all came from a male patient aged 2 to 9 who had a stem cell transplant for acute lymphoblastic leukemia, so the T cells may come from the graft donor.

This clonotype was recorded at least ten times. This chain uses TRBV7-6 with TRBJ2-1, with a possible D match to TRBD1 (5 bases). The CDR3 covers 15 residues. Germline lookup yields CDR1 SGHVS and CDR2 FNYEAQ. Deletions cut 0 bases from V and 6 bases from J, with 12 bases between. The CDR3 region is CASSLARIQGNEQFF. The CDR3 nucleotides read TGTGCCAGCAGCTTAGCGCGGATCCAGGGCAATGAGCAGTTCTTC.

This clonotype was seen only a few times. The chain couples TRBV7-2 to TRBJ2-5, with D uncertain. This CDR3 comprises 14 residues. Germline V gene data show CDR1 as SGHTA and CDR2 as FQGNSA. Trimming pared 1 base from V and 7 bases from J, leaving 13 bases between. The CDR3 sequence: CASSLVGLFGTQYF. As DNA, the CDR3 is TGTGCCAGCAGCTTAGTCGGCCTTTTTGGGACCCAGTACTTC. The variable domain in full, with the rest retrieved from reference TRBV7-2 and TRBJ2-5, is GAGVSQSPSNKVTEKGKDVELRCDPISGHTALYWYRQSLGQGLEFLIYFQGNSAPDKSGLPSDRFSAERTGGSVSTLTIQRTQQEDSAVYLCASSLVGLFGTQYFGPGTRLLVL.

This clonotype was found many times. The chain employs TRBV7-9 and TRBJ2-6; no clear D. Germline lookup yields CDR1 SEHNR and CDR2 FQNEAQ (reference sequence). The CDR3 contains 13 residues. The germline V and J ends were trimmed by 8 bases and 2 bases, with 7 bases remaining between them. CDR3 sequence (DNA): TGTGCCAGCGGGCCTACTGGGGCCAACGTCCTGACTTTC. Amino acids: CASGPTGANVLTF.

This clonotype was seen a handful of times. V is TRBV20-1 and J is TRBJ2-7; TRBD2 might be the D (5 bases). V dropped 0 bases and J dropped 3 bases, with 15 bases sitting between them. The CDR3 is 15 residues long. Germline CDR1 and CDR2: DFQATT and SNEGSKA (reference sequence). The CDR3 spells CSARDMTSGSYEQYF. The CDR3, as DNA: TGCAGTGCTAGAGATATGACCAGCGGCAGCTACGAGCAGTACTTC.

This clonotype was observed many times. The V call is TRBV20-1, the J call TRBJ2-3; 9 bases fit TRBD1. This CDR3 has 15 amino acids. CDR1 and CDR2 from the germline V gene are DFQATT and SNEGSKA (reference sequence). V dropped 3 bases and J dropped 1; count of bases not matched to a gene: 5. The CDR3 DNA sequence: TGCAGTGCTAGGGGACAGGGAGGTGGCACAGATACGCAGTATTTT. This translates into CSARGQGGGTDTQYF.

This clonotype turned up a few times. This chain uses TRBV6-5 with TRBJ2-3; 7 nucleotides align to TRBD1. V was pared by 2 bases and J by 7 bases, with 6 bases of the junction left unmatched. The CDR3 has 14 residues. Germline-derived CDR1 and CDR2 are MNHEY and SVGAGI. In DNA, the CDR3 is TGTGCCAGCAGTTACAGGGGGCGCATGAATACGCAGTATTTT. This gives the protein CASSYRGRMNTQYF.

The rearrangement links TRBV7-2 to TRBJ2-2; TRBD2 matches at 7 bases. The germline V gene has CDR1 SGHTA and CDR2 FQGNSA. Trimming at V came to 2 bases and at J to 7 bases, leaving 4 bases not matched to a gene. There are 14 residues in the CDR3. The CDR3 nucleotides read TGTGCCAGCAGCTTAATTAGGACTAGCGGGGAGCTGTTTTTT. It specifies CASSLIRTSGELFF.

A few counts support this clonotype. V usage is TRBV10-3 and J usage is TRBJ2-7, with D tentatively TRBD1 (6 bases). V was trimmed by 6 bases and J by 2 bases, leaving 11 bases between them. Germline V CDR1 and CDR2: ENHRY, SYGVKD. This CDR3 has 13 amino acids. The CDR3 DNA follows: TGTGCCATCAGGCGGGCAGGGGCCTACGAGCAGTACTTC. Translated, it gives CAIRRAGAYEQYF.

This clonotype has just a few counts. This chain connects TRBV24-1 to TRBJ2-3, with D perhaps matching TRBD2 (6 bases). Between the trimmed V and J ends, which lost 5 bases and 2 bases, there was a span of 10 bases. The length of the CDR3 is 14 residues. From germline, CDR1 is KGHDR and CDR2 SFDVKD. CDR3 in DNA: TGTGCCACCAGTGGGAGGGGTCCCACAGATACGCAGTATTTT. Residues: CATSGRGPTDTQYF.

This clonotype was recorded a few times. This sequence joins TRBV5-1 and TRBJ2-3; 11 bases fit TRBD2. The germline CDR1 and CDR2 sequences are SGHRS and YFSETQ. The CDR3 is 15 amino acids. The trim removed 4 bases at V and 5 bases at J, leaving 6 bases unmatched. CDR3 bases: TGCGCCAGCAGCGGCCTAGCGGGGGGCCGAGATACGCAGTATTTT. As protein: CASSGLAGGRDTQYF.

The chain carries TRBV7-2 and TRBJ2-7; D remains unclear. Trimming took 5 bases from V and 10 from J, leaving 12 bases between them. There are 11 residues in the CDR3. The germline CDR1 and CDR2 sequences are SGHTA and FQGNSA. The CDR3 sequence: CASSQGSVQYF. The DNA for the CDR3 is TGTGCCAGCAGCCAAGGAAGTGTTCAGTACTTC. The full variable domain, with the rest looked up from reference TRBV7-2 and TRBJ2-7, is GAGVSQSPSNKVTEKGKDVELRCDPISGHTALYWYRQSLGQGLEFLIYFQGNSAPDKSGLPSDRFSAERTGGSVSTLTIQRTQQEDSAVYLCASSQGSVQYFGPGTRLTVT.

This clonotype was detected ten times or more. This chain links TRBV29-1 with TRBJ2-1; 9 bases are a match to TRBD1. CDR1 SQVTM and CDR2 ANQGSEA come from the germline V gene. This CDR3 contains 13 residues. V lost 6 bases to trimming and J lost 5 bases; unmatched junction nucleotides: 5. CDR3 sequence: CSVGTGTNNEQFF. The CDR3, as DNA: TGCAGCGTCGGGACAGGGACCAACAATGAGCAGTTCTTC.

This sequence joins TRBV5-1 and TRBJ2-7, with 10 bases matching TRBD2. Germline CDR1 SGHRS, CDR2 YFSETQ. V lost 4 bases, J lost 3 bases, and 4 bases stayed unmatched. This CDR3 is built from 14 residues. The CDR3 loop is CASSQASGSYEQYF. The DNA of the CDR3 is TGCGCCAGCAGCCAGGCTAGCGGGAGCTACGAGCAGTACTTC.

The gene calls are TRBV14 and TRBJ2-5, with D tentatively TRBD2 (5 bases). The germline gives CDR1 SGHDN, CDR2 FVKESK. V was trimmed by 3 bases and J by 5 bases, leaving 16 bases between them. This CDR3 is 15 amino acids long. This CDR3 is CASSHRIGVGETQYF. The CDR3 bases are TGTGCCAGCAGCCATCGGATCGGGGTAGGGGAGACCCAGTACTTC.

This clonotype was detected a few times. The chain employs TRBV12-3 or TRBV12-4 and TRBJ2-7; D not resolved. Trimming cost V 4 bases and J 4 bases, with 14 bases left between them. The CDR3 contains 14 residues. The CDR3 nucleotides are TGTGCCAGCAGTTCTGGACCCGCCCCATACGAGCAGTACTTC. Translated, it gives CASSSGPAPYEQYF.

CDR3 DNA: TGTGCCAGCAGTAAAGCCGGGCCCCGTGCCCAGTACTTC. Translation gives CASSKAGPRAQYF. The genes are TRBV27 and TRBJ2-5, with D hard to call. Per germline, CDR1 MNHEY and CDR2 SMNVEV (reference sequence). The V end was cut by 5 bases, the J end by 9 bases, with 16 bases between. This CDR3 has 13 residues.

The sample holds many counts of this clonotype. This chain connects TRBV7-2 to TRBJ2-7; tentative D call: TRBD1 (5 bases). The CDR3 has 14 amino acids. Germline values: CDR1 SGHTA, CDR2 FQGNSA. V shed 5 bases and J shed 3 bases, with 14 bases lying between them. The CDR3 is CASSRTGLLYEQYF. For the CDR3, the DNA is TGTGCCAGCAGCCGCACAGGCCTCCTCTACGAGCAGTACTTC.

The chain links TRBV10-3 to TRBJ2-5; a weak D match, TRBD2 (5 bases). With 0 bases removed from V and 9 bases from J, the gap between germline ends came to 14 bases. Germline-derived CDR1 and CDR2 are ENHRY and SYGVKD. The CDR3 extends over 14 amino acids. The chain's CDR3 is CAISESNAGRAQYF. The CDR3 DNA follows: TGTGCCATCAGTGAGTCGAACGCGGGCCGGGCCCAGTACTTC.

This clonotype was seen a handful of times. This chain links TRBV7-2 with TRBJ2-6, with a possible D match to TRBD1 (5 bases). The germline V and J ends were trimmed by 5 bases and 0 bases, with 14 bases remaining between them. Germline V CDR1 and CDR2: SGHTA, FQGNSA. This CDR3 spans 17 amino acids. In DNA form, the CDR3 reads TGTGCCAGCAGCCCTTCGGCAGGGCTCTCTGGGGCCAACGTCCTGACTTTC. Its translation: CASSPSAGLSGANVLTF. Combining the CDR3 with reference TRBV7-2 and TRBJ2-6 gives the whole variable domain GAGVSQSPSNKVTEKGKDVELRCDPISGHTALYWYRQSLGQGLEFLIYFQGNSAPDKSGLPSDRFSAERTGGSVSTLTIQRTQQEDSAVYLCASSPSAGLSGANVLTFGAGSRLTVL.

This clonotype was seen more than once but under ten times. The rearrangement links TRBV29-1 to TRBJ2-7, with 14 bases fitting TRBD2. Germline lookup yields CDR1 SQVTM and CDR2 ANQGSEA. Trimming removed 3 bases from V and 3 bases from J; junction bases left unmatched: 1. This CDR3 has 14 residues. Here the CDR3 DNA reads TGCAGCGTTGAGGGGACTAGCGGGGGCTACGAGCAGTACTTC. Its protein is CSVEGTSGGYEQYF.